This TCR beta chain was profiled in a study of T-cell reconstitution after alpha-beta-depleted transplantation in children. Findings and limits, study-wide: One year after transplant, T-cell counts and diversity came mostly from newly produced T cells.

V lost 0 bases and J lost 9, with 18 bases in between. The CDR3 sequence is 16 residues long. From germline, CDR1 is SGHTA and CDR2 FQGTGA. Concerning this clonotype itself: Antigen specificity is unknown.

TCRbeta library construction was performed incorporating unique molecular identifiers. TCRdb re-called the PCR reads with MiXCR, one entry per CDR3 protein. The sample lists some 120,000 distinct CDR3 sequences; approximately 22% were seen once. The clonotype was recovered from a male patient under 10 years old who had a stem cell transplant for chronic granulomatous disease, so the T cells may come from the graft donor. The genes are TRBV7-3 and TRBJ2-1; possible D gene TRBD2, 5 bases. Sequencing used PBMCs, mostly from graft donor cells, obtained 180 days after TCRalphabeta/CD19-depleted stem cell transplant. The DNA for the CDR3 is TGTGCCAGCAGCTTAACGCCCGGCGGGTTATCGTTTGAGCAGTTCTTC. Translated: CASSLTPGGLSFEQFF.